This T cell receptor (beta chain) was identified in a study of CD8+CD57+ T cells in acquired aplastic anemia. Study summary: Each DNA sample taken from sorted CD4+ and CD8+ cells came to 2.5 to 4 ug on average.

Both TCR beta VDJ combination and CDR3 sequence profiling were carried out. Genomic DNA was the template for this profiling. A single record per CDR3 protein comes from TCRdb applying MiXCR to the reads. This sample has 150,000 to 200,000 distinct CDR3 sequences; around 50% occur once, and the top ten carry roughly 3.1%. V lost 5 bases to trimming and J lost 6 bases; unmatched junction nucleotides: 9. Germline loops: CDR1 KGHSH, CDR2 LQKENI. The CDR3 sequence is 15 residues long. Patients sequenced had flow cytometry evidence of CD8+CD57+ cell expansion. This clonotype was seen only a few times. Source material: sorted CD4+, CD8+, or CD8+CD57+ T cells (not recorded which) from PBMCs. The sequence was obtained from a human donor with aplastic anemia. V gene TRBV18 combines with J gene TRBJ1-5, with TRBD1 identical over 8 bases. CDR3 coding DNA: TGTGCCAGCTCATCATGGACAGGGTCCGGTCAGCCCCAGCATTTT. Residues: CASSSWTGSGQPQHF.